This T cell receptor beta chain derives from a study of somatic mutations in cytotoxic T cells in rheumatoid arthritis (dated by TCRdb to about 2017). Regarding the study in general: Before any treatment started and right after they were diagnosed, patients gave peripheral blood samples (under 32 ml EDTA). A total of more than 55 rheumatoid arthritis patients and under 25 healthy controls underwent TCRB deep sequencing. Some T-cell populations stained with V beta antibodies were sorted by flow on a FACSAria II or Sony SH800 to nearly 100% purity, with sorted V beta1+ cells additionally subjected to TCRB sequencing. To characterize clonality, the study used TCRB deep sequencing while asking whether somatic mutations are carried by expanded CD8+ T-cell clones in newly diagnosed, untreated rheumatoid arthritis. The median ages of the patient and control groups were essentially identical.

Genomic DNA underwent TCRB CDR3 sequencing using the immunoSEQ assay. In the paper's pipeline: Published virus-specific TCRB sequences were compared with patient CD8+ clones larger than 1%, and only a few matches were found. Only productive TCRB rearrangements were included in the analyses. Defining a clone by its unique TCRB CDR3 sequence, the study calculated clonality as a productive clonality index derived from Shannon entropy. To calculate repertoire overlap between two samples, the template counts of each clone were considered relative to each sample's total templates. V-gene usage measured by flow cytometry correlated with TCRB sequencing V-gene usage, with a Spearman r of 0.61. What TCRdb holds here is the immuneACCESS table cut down to in-frame rearrangements. Part of the clones is not present; checked against another copy, under half of the missing clones reflect an unresolved V gene, and the others are unexplained. V, J and clone size were drawn from that table, and D and trimming were deduced from the DNA. This sample gives approximately 16,000 clones in total; 72% of them show up just once. The ten top clones hold about 10% of the sample.

General findings and caveats noted by the study authors: CD8+ T-cell clonality in rheumatoid arthritis patients was not significantly different from that in age-matched healthy controls. It was unknown which antigens the expanded CD8+ clones targeted, and their absence from virus-specific databases did not exclude viral specificity. The largest CD8+ clone made up more than 20% of CD8+ cells in about an eighth of the roughly 65 patients, and blood and synovial fluid shared several identical CD8+ TCRB sequences. Healthy controls showed no age-related increase in CD8+ clonality, whereas patients did (Spearman r of about 0.5). The finding that TRBV07 was slightly underrepresented in patients was left unadjusted for multiple comparisons.

Its CDR3 holds 13 amino acids, cysteine through phenylalanine. Only the CDR3 DNA stays, 39 bases, in frame from base 1. Trimming removed 6 bases from V and 1 base from J, leaving 10 bases between the germline ends. As encoded in the germline V gene (reference sequence), CDR1 is LNHDA while CDR2 is SQIVND. This clone was seen more than once but under ten times. Its cognate antigen has yet to be identified. Base qualities are not at hand, and no much larger clone is one base apart. Flow cytometry confirmed the purity of CD4+ and CD8+ cells that had been isolated by positive magnetic bead selection on an AutoMACS. After a first flow cytometry screen using a TCR V beta antibody panel, clonal expansions were characterized through TCRB deep sequencing of sorted CD8+ fractions. Isolation of peripheral blood mononuclear cells was done through Ficoll-Paque PLUS density gradient separation. Using Nucleospin Tissue or Tissue XS kits, DNA was extracted from CD4-enriched, CD8-enriched or PBMC samples, with quantification by a Qubit 2.0 fluorometer.

The sequencing sample was made of CD8+ T cells sorted from blood. The rearranged segments are TRBV19 and TRBJ2-7; too little of a D gene remains to name it. The sequence derives from an adult with rheumatoid arthritis. The CDR3 corresponds to CASSPGPSYEQYF. Here is the DNA: TGTGCCAGTAGCCCCGGGCCTTCCTACGAGCAGTACTTC.